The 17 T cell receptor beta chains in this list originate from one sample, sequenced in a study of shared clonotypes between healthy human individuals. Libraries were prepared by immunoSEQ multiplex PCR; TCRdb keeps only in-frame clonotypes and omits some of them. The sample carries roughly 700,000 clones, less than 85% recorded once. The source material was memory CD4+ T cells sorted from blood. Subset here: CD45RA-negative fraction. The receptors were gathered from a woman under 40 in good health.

This CDR3 reads CASSVLEGVYYGYTF. The CDR3 nucleotides read TGTGCCAGCAGCGTTTTGGAGGGGGTGTACTATGGCTACACCTTC. V and J are TRBV9 and TRBJ1-2; D might be TRBD1 (6 bases). Germline V gene lookup returns CDR1 SGDLS and CDR2 YYNGEE. There are 15 residues in the CDR3. Trimming pared 2 bases from V and 3 bases from J, leaving 14 bases between.

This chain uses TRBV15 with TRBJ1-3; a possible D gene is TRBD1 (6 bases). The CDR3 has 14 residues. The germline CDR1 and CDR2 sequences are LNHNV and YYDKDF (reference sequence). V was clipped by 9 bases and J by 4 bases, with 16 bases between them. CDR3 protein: CATSPGADGNTIYF. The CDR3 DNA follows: TGTGCCACTTCCCCGGGGGCCGACGGAAACACCATATATTTT.

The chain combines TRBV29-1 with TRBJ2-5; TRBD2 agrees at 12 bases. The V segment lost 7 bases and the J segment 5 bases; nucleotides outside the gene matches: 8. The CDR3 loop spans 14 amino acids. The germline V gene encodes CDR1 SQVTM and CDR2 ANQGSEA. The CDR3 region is CSAARTSGKETQYF. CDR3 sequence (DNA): TGCAGCGCAGCGAGGACTAGCGGGAAGGAGACCCAGTACTTC.

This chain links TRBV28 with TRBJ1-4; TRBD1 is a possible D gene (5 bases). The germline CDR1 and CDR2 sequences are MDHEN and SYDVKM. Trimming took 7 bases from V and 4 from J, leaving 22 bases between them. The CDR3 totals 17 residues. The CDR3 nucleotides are TGTGCCAGCATGATGGGACTTGATTCGTCGCATAATGAAAAACTGTTTTTT. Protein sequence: CASMMGLDSSHNEKLFF.

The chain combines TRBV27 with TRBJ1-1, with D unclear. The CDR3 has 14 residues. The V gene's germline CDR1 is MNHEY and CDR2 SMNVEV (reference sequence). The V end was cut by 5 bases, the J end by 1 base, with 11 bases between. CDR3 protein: CASSTAGWNTEAFF. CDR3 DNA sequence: TGTGCCAGCAGTACCGCGGGGTGGAACACTGAAGCTTTCTTT.

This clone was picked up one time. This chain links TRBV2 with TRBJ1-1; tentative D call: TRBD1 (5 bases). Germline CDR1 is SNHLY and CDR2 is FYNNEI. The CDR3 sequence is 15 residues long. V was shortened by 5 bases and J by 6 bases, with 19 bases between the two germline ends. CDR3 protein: CASSSPGGVYAEAFF. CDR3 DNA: TGTGCCAGCAGTTCTCCCGGGGGGGTTTACGCTGAAGCTTTCTTT.

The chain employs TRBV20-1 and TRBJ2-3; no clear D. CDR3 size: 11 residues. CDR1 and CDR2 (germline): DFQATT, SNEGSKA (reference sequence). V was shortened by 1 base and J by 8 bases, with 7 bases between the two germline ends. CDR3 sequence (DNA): TGCAGTGCTAGAGTGCCCCCTACGCAGTATTTT. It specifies CSARVPPTQYF.

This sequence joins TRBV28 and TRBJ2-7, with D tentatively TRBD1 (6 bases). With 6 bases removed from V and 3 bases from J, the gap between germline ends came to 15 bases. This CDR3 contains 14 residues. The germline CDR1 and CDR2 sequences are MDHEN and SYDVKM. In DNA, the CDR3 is TGTGCCAGCAGATCTGCGGACAGCCACTACGAGCAGTACTTC. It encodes CASRSADSHYEQYF.

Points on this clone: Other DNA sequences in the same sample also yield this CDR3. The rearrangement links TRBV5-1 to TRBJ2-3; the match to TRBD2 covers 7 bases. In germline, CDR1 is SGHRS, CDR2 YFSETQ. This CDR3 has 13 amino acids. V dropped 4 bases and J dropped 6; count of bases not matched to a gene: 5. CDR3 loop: CASSLRGVDTQYF. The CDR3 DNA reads TGCGCCAGCAGCCTCCGGGGGGTTGATACGCAGTATTTT.

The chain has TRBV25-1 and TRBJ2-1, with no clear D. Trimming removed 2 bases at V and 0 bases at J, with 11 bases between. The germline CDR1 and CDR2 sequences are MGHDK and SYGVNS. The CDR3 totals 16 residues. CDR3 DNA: TGTGCCAGCAGTGAAAGATCCACGAGCTCCTACAATGAGCAGTTCTTC. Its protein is CASSERSTSSYNEQFF. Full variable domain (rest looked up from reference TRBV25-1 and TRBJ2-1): EADIYQTPRYLVIGTGKKITLECSQTMGHDKMYWYQQDPGMELHLIHYSYGVNSTEKGDLSSESTVSRIRTEHFPLTLESARPSHTSQYLCASSERSTSSYNEQFFGPGTRLTVL.

CDR3 sequence reads: CASSFEGLAGNEQFF. The CDR3 DNA reads as TGCGCCAGCAGCTTCGAGGGGCTAGCGGGAAATGAGCAGTTCTTC. The rearrangement links TRBV5-1 to TRBJ2-1, with 9 bases lining up with TRBD2. CDR1 is SGHRS, CDR2 YFSETQ, per germline. This CDR3 is 15 amino acids long. Losses at the gene ends were 2 bases for V and 7 bases for J; bases not matched to a gene: 7.

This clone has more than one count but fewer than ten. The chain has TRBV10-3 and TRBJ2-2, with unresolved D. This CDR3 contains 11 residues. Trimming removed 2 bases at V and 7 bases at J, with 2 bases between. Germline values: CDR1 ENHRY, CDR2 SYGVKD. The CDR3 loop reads CAISEDGELFF. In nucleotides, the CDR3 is TGTGCCATCAGTGAGGACGGGGAGCTGTTTTTT.

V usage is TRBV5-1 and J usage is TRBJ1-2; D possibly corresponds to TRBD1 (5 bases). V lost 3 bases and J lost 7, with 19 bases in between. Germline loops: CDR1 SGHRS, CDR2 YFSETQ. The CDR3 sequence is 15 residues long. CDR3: CASSSGNEGRGGYTF. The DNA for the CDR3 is TGCGCCAGCAGCTCCGGCAACGAGGGGCGTGGTGGCTACACCTTC.

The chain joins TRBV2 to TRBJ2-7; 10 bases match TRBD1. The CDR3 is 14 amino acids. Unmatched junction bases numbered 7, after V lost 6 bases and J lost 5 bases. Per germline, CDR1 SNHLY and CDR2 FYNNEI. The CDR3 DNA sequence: TGTGCCAGCAGCGCTAGGGACAGGGGCCACGAGCAGTACTTC. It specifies CASSARDRGHEQYF.

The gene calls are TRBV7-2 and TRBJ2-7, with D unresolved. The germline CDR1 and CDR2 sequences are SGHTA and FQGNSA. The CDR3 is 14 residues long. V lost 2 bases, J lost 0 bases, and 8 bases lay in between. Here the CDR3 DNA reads TGTGCCAGCAGCTTATACCTGAGCTCCTACGAGCAGTACTTC. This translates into CASSLYLSSYEQYF. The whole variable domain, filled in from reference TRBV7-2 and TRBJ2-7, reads GAGVSQSPSNKVTEKGKDVELRCDPISGHTALYWYRQSLGQGLEFLIYFQGNSAPDKSGLPSDRFSAERTGGSVSTLTIQRTQQEDSAVYLCASSLYLSSYEQYFGPGTRLTVT.

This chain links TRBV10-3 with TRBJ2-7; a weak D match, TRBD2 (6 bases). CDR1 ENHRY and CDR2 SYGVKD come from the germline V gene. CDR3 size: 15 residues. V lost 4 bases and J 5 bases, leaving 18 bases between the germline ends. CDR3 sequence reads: CAISVSTGVGHEQYF. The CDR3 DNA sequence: TGTGCCATCAGTGTATCGACGGGAGTGGGCCACGAGCAGTACTTC.

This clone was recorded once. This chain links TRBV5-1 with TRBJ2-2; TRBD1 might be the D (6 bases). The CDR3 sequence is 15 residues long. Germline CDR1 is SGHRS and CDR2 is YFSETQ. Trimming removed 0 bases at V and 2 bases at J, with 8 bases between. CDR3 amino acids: CASSLDRANTGELFF. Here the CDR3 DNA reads TGCGCCAGCAGCTTGGACAGGGCAAACACCGGGGAGCTGTTTTTT.